The 28 T cell receptor beta chains below all came from one sample that was sequenced in a study of graft-versus-host responses after intestinal transplantation. Repertoires were generated with immunoSEQ multiplex PCR, while TCRdb's copy carries only in-frame clones and drops some. In the table there are approximately 60,000 clones, roughly 90% of which are singletons. These receptors' antigens are unknown. The sample was unstimulated CD8+ T cells sorted from spleen or lymph node cells, taken before transplant. All receptors derive from a human donor who was the organ donor for an intestinal transplant.

The CDR3 DNA reads TGCGCCAGCAGTCTAGGACAGGGAGACTCTGGGGCCAACGTCCTGACTTTC. This encodes CASSLGQGDSGANVLTF. This rearrangement joins TRBV10-1 to TRBJ2-6; 8 bases fit TRBD1. Germline assignment: CDR1 WNHNN and CDR2 SYGVQD (reference sequence). The CDR3 totals 17 residues. V lost 5 bases to trimming and J lost 0 bases; unmatched junction nucleotides: 6.

The genes are TRBV29-1 and TRBJ2-5; 7 nucleotides agree with TRBD2. Germline CDR1 SQVTM, CDR2 ANQGSEA. The CDR3 has 13 residues. Trimming cost V 0 bases and J 7 bases; bases outside gene matches: 5. CDR3 DNA: TGCAGCGTTGAAGAAACGGGGGAGGGGACCCAGTACTTC. Protein sequence: CSVEETGEGTQYF.

In this sample, this clone turned up once. The chain carries TRBV5-6 and TRBJ2-3; D is ambiguous. CDR1 SGHDT and CDR2 YYEEEE come from the germline V gene. The V and J ends lost 0 bases and 5 bases respectively, with 13 bases between them. This CDR3 spans 15 amino acids. DNA of the CDR3: TGTGCCAGCAGCTTGGCTCTGTACCGCGGAGATACGCAGTATTTT. Residues: CASSLALYRGDTQYF.

The chain recombines TRBV6-4 with TRBJ1-5; TRBD1 agrees at 10 bases. Trimming at V came to 11 bases and at J to 0 bases, leaving 16 bases not matched to a gene. CDR1 MRHNA and CDR2 SNTAGT come from the germline V gene. The CDR3 is 18 amino acids. The CDR3 sequence is CADLTRDRGCYSNQPQHF. DNA for the CDR3: TGTGCCGATCTTACCAGGGACAGGGGATGTTATAGCAATCAGCCCCAGCATTTT.

The genes are TRBV27 and TRBJ1-1; 7 positions agree with TRBD1. Germline CDR1 reads MNHEY; CDR2 reads SMNVEV (reference sequence). This CDR3 comprises 14 residues. Losses at the gene ends were 6 bases for V and 4 bases for J; bases not matched to a gene: 8. The CDR3 protein is CASSLGGVSTEAFF. The CDR3 nucleotides read TGTGCCAGCAGCTTAGGGGGCGTAAGCACTGAAGCTTTCTTT.

CDR3: CASSLGVVSGRETQYF. CDR3 in DNA: TGCGCCAGCAGCTTGGGAGTGGTTAGCGGGAGAGAGACCCAGTACTTC. The chain has TRBV5-1 and TRBJ2-5; 9 bases line up with TRBD2. The CDR3 is 16 amino acids. Losses at the gene ends were 0 bases for V and 4 bases for J; bases not matched to a gene: 7. Looked up from germline, CDR1 is SGHRS and CDR2 is YFSETQ.

The V call is TRBV29-1, the J call TRBJ2-7; D gene ambiguous. Trimming shortened V by 4 bases and J by 1 base, and 8 bases separated the two germline ends. CDR3 size: 12 residues. Germline V CDR1 and CDR2: SQVTM, ANQGSEA. Here the CDR3 DNA reads TGCAGCGTTGTTATCACTTCCTACGAGCAGTACTTC. It encodes CSVVITSYEQYF.

This chain connects TRBV7-8 to TRBJ1-5; D is perhaps TRBD1 (5 bases). From germline, CDR1 is SGHVS and CDR2 FQNEAQ. This CDR3 comprises 14 residues. V was trimmed by 4 bases and J by 12 bases, leaving 19 bases between them. DNA for the CDR3: TGTGCCAGCAGCTCGAGTGGGGCCCTACCTTACCAGCATTTT. Its translation is CASSSSGALPYQHF.

In its sample, this clone was seen once. This chain joins TRBV5-1 and TRBJ2-7, with D possibly matching TRBD2 (5 bases). Germline assignment: CDR1 SGHRS and CDR2 YFSETQ. Trimming removed 0 bases from V and 2 bases from J, with 12 bases in between. The CDR3 is 15 residues long. CDR3 coding DNA: TGCGCCAGCAGCTTGGTAGGCCGGGAAACCTACGAGCAGTACTTC. Translating it yields CASSLVGRETYEQYF.

In its sample, this clone was seen once. The rearrangement uses TRBV18 and TRBJ1-2, with a weak D call TRBD1 (5 bases). V lost 3 bases, J lost 4 bases, and 15 bases lay in between. Germline V gene data show CDR1 as KGHSH and CDR2 as LQKENI. The CDR3 spans 15 residues. The CDR3 DNA is TGTGCCAGCTCACCTCGGTGGGGCAGGGTCTATGGCTACACCTTC. Protein product: CASSPRWGRVYGYTF.

The chain employs TRBV28 and TRBJ2-4, with 12 positions matching TRBD2. V lost 3 bases to trimming and J lost 6 bases; unmatched junction nucleotides: 9. This CDR3 contains 17 residues. Germline loops: CDR1 MDHEN, CDR2 SYDVKM. CDR3 residues: CASSFMASGRGGNIQYF. CDR3 nucleotides: TGTGCCAGCAGTTTCATGGCTAGCGGGAGGGGAGGAAACATTCAGTACTTC.

The chain employs TRBV2 and TRBJ2-5; 8 nucleotides align to TRBD2. After removal of 3 bases from V and 5 bases from J, the junction contained 5 bases not matched to a gene. Germline V gene sequence: CDR1 SNHLY, CDR2 FYNNEI. The CDR3 covers 14 residues. CDR3 region: CASSDIAGLETQYF. The DNA for the CDR3 is TGTGCCAGCAGTGATATAGCGGGATTGGAGACCCAGTACTTC. Based on the CDR3 plus reference TRBV2 and TRBJ2-5, the full variable domain is EPEVTQTPSHQVTQMGQEVILRCVPISNHLYFYWYRQILGQKVEFLVSFYNNEISEKSEIFDDQFSVERPDGSNFTLKIRSTKLEDSAMYFCASSDIAGLETQYFGPGTRLLVL.

The CDR3 protein is CASSLPAGAPPSETQYF. The CDR3 nucleotides read TGTGCCAGCAGCTTACCAGCGGGAGCGCCGCCTTCGGAGACCCAGTACTTC. The gene calls are TRBV7-8 and TRBJ2-5; 8 nucleotides align to TRBD2. Unmatched junction bases numbered 13, after V lost 2 bases and J lost 5 bases. The CDR3 extends over 17 amino acids. Germline V lookup: CDR1 SGHVS, CDR2 FQNEAQ.

Comment on this clone: Other DNA sequences in this specimen translate into the identical CDR3. The CDR3 DNA reads as TGCAGCGTTGGGACAGGGGGCACAGATACGCAGTATTTT. It translates to CSVGTGGTDTQYF. The J gene is TRBJ2-3, the V gene TRBV29-1; 9 bases are shared with TRBD1. The V and J ends lost 4 bases and 1 base, in that order; junction bases with no gene match: 0. Germline assignment: CDR1 SQVTM and CDR2 ANQGSEA. CDR3 size: 13 residues.

The V and J genes are TRBV28 and TRBJ2-2; D is perhaps TRBD1 (6 bases). Germline V gene sequence: CDR1 MDHEN, CDR2 SYDVKM. This CDR3 region has 14 residues. Trimming took off 10 bases at V and 0 bases at J, with 12 bases between the two ends. CDR3 protein: CAIQRTANTGELFF. In nucleotides, the CDR3 is TGTGCCATACAGAGGACAGCGAACACCGGGGAGCTGTTTTTT.

The J gene is TRBJ2-7, the V gene TRBV2, with TRBD2 identical over 12 bases. The V segment lost 7 bases and the J segment 3 bases; nucleotides outside the gene matches: 7. CDR3 length: 15 residues. Per the germline V gene, CDR1 is SNHLY and CDR2 is FYNNEI. CDR3 in amino acids: CASTASGRESYEQYF. The CDR3, as DNA: TGTGCCAGCACAGCTAGCGGGAGGGAAAGCTACGAGCAGTACTTC.

CDR3 in amino acids: CASSLTRQGEYYGYTF. CDR3 DNA sequence: TGTGCCAGCAGCCTTACCCGACAGGGGGAGTACTATGGCTACACCTTC. J is TRBJ1-2 and V is TRBV28; TRBD1 agrees at 9 bases. V lost 6 bases, J lost 3 bases, and 11 bases stayed unmatched. The CDR3 runs to 16 residues. Germline CDR1 MDHEN, CDR2 SYDVKM.

The rearrangement links TRBV4-3 to TRBJ2-7; 14 bases agree with TRBD2. The CDR3 totals 17 residues. Germline V gives CDR1 LGHNA, CDR2 YSLEER. V shed 3 bases and J 6 bases; nucleotides not matched to a gene: 10. CDR3 amino acids: CASSHGDRGLAGAEQYF. The CDR3 region has the DNA TGCGCCAGCAGCCATGGGGATCGGGGACTAGCGGGAGCCGAGCAGTACTTC.

This chain links TRBV7-3 with TRBJ1-5; 9 nucleotides align to TRBD1. Germline V gene sequence: CDR1 SGHTA, CDR2 FQGTGA. With 6 bases clipped from V and 2 bases from J, the junction kept 20 bases outside the gene matches. This CDR3 is 20 amino acids long. The CDR3 DNA follows: TGTGCCAGCAGACTCCCTCCGGGACAGGGCCCATCCTGGGGCAATCAGCCCCAGCATTTT. This sequence encodes CASRLPPGQGPSWGNQPQHF.

V usage is TRBV30 and J usage is TRBJ1-5; D unclear. With 5 bases removed from V and 2 bases from J, the gap between germline ends came to 10 bases. CDR1 is GTSNPN, CDR2 SVGIG, per germline (reference sequence). This CDR3 contains 13 residues. CDR3 protein: CAWGDWGNQPQHF. The CDR3 DNA follows: TGTGCCTGGGGAGACTGGGGCAATCAGCCCCAGCATTTT.

The genes are TRBV5-1 and TRBJ2-7, with a tentative D call TRBD2 (6 bases). CDR1 and CDR2 from the germline V gene are SGHRS and YFSETQ. V dropped 1 base and J dropped 1 base, with 12 bases sitting between them. CDR3 length equals 15 residues. CDR3 sequence reads: CASSLSLATSYEQYF. The CDR3 DNA sequence: TGCGCCAGCAGCTTGTCGCTAGCGACTTCCTACGAGCAGTACTTC.

The rearrangement links TRBV25-1 to TRBJ2-1; 11 positions match TRBD2. The CDR3 is 13 amino acids. Per germline, CDR1 MGHDK and CDR2 SYGVNS. Trimming removed 7 bases from V and 8 bases from J; junction bases left unmatched: 4. This CDR3 is CASTSTSGDEQFF. The CDR3 DNA reads as TGTGCCAGCACTTCGACTAGCGGGGATGAGCAGTTCTTC.

This sequence joins TRBV5-1 and TRBJ2-7; 11 bases match TRBD2. In germline, CDR1 is SGHRS, CDR2 YFSETQ. The CDR3 runs 17 residues. Unmatched junction bases numbered 11, after V lost 3 bases and J lost 3 bases. CDR3 region: CASSSGDLGTSGYEQYF. CDR3 nucleotide sequence: TGCGCCAGCAGCTCCGGCGACCTGGGGACTAGCGGCTACGAGCAGTACTTC.

The chain joins TRBV27 to TRBJ1-1, with D tentatively TRBD1 (5 bases). Germline V gene sequence: CDR1 MNHEY, CDR2 SMNVEV (reference sequence). The CDR3 has 15 residues. The V end lost 4 bases, the J end lost 1 base, and 13 bases lay between the germline ends. In DNA, the CDR3 is TGTGCCAGCAGTTACCAGGGTTTGGGGAACACTGAAGCTTTCTTT. Protein: CASSYQGLGNTEAFF.

V gene TRBV7-9 combines with J gene TRBJ1-1; TRBD1 agrees at 8 bases. V shed 1 base, J shed 3 bases, and the junction held 4 bases outside the gene matches. The CDR3 consists of 15 residues. The germline V gene encodes CDR1 SEHNR and CDR2 FQNEAQ (reference sequence). This chain's CDR3 is CASSLVQGADTEAFF. The CDR3 DNA follows: TGTGCCAGCAGCTTAGTCCAGGGGGCGGACACTGAAGCTTTCTTT.

This chain joins TRBV9 and TRBJ2-1; 7 bases are shared with TRBD1. The length of the CDR3 is 13 residues. Germline loops: CDR1 SGDLS, CDR2 YYNGEE. Trimming removed 3 bases from V and 5 bases from J; junction bases left unmatched: 2. The CDR3 sequence is CASSGQGDNEQFF. The CDR3 bases are TGTGCCAGCAGCGGACAGGGCGACAATGAGCAGTTCTTC.

This chain connects TRBV28 to TRBJ1-1; TRBD1 matches 9 bases. The V segment lost 6 bases and the J segment 1 base; nucleotides outside the gene matches: 6. CDR1 and CDR2 (germline): MDHEN, SYDVKM. CDR3 length: 15 amino acids. CDR3 DNA: TGTGCCAGCAGCACCCGACAGGGGGGGAACACTGAAGCTTTCTTT. Amino acids: CASSTRQGGNTEAFF.

This chain joins TRBV9 and TRBJ1-1; TRBD1 matches 7 bases. The V gene end was trimmed by 3 bases and the J gene end by 1 base; junction bases not matched to a gene: 12. The CDR3 consists of 17 residues. Per the germline V gene, CDR1 is SGDLS and CDR2 is YYNGEE. This CDR3 reads CASSAEIGTAKNTEAFF. The CDR3 DNA reads as TGTGCCAGCAGCGCCGAGATCGGGACAGCAAAGAACACTGAAGCTTTCTTT.